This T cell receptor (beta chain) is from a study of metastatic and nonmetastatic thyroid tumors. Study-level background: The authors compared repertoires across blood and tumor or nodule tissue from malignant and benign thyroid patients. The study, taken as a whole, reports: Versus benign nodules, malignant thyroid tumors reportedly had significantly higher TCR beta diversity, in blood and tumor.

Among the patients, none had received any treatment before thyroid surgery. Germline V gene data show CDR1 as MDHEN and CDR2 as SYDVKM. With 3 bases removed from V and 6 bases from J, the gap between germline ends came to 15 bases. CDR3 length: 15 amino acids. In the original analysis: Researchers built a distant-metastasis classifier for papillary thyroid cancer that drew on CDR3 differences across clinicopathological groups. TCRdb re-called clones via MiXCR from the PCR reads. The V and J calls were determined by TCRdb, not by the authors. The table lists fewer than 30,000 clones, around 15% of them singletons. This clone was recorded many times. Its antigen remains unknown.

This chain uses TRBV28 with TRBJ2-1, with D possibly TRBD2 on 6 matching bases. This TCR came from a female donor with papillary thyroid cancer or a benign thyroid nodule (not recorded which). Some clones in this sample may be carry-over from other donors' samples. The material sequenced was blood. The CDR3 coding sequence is TGTGCCAGCAGTTTGGCCAGCGGAGGGATCAATGAGCAGTTCTTC. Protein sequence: CASSLASGGINEQFF.